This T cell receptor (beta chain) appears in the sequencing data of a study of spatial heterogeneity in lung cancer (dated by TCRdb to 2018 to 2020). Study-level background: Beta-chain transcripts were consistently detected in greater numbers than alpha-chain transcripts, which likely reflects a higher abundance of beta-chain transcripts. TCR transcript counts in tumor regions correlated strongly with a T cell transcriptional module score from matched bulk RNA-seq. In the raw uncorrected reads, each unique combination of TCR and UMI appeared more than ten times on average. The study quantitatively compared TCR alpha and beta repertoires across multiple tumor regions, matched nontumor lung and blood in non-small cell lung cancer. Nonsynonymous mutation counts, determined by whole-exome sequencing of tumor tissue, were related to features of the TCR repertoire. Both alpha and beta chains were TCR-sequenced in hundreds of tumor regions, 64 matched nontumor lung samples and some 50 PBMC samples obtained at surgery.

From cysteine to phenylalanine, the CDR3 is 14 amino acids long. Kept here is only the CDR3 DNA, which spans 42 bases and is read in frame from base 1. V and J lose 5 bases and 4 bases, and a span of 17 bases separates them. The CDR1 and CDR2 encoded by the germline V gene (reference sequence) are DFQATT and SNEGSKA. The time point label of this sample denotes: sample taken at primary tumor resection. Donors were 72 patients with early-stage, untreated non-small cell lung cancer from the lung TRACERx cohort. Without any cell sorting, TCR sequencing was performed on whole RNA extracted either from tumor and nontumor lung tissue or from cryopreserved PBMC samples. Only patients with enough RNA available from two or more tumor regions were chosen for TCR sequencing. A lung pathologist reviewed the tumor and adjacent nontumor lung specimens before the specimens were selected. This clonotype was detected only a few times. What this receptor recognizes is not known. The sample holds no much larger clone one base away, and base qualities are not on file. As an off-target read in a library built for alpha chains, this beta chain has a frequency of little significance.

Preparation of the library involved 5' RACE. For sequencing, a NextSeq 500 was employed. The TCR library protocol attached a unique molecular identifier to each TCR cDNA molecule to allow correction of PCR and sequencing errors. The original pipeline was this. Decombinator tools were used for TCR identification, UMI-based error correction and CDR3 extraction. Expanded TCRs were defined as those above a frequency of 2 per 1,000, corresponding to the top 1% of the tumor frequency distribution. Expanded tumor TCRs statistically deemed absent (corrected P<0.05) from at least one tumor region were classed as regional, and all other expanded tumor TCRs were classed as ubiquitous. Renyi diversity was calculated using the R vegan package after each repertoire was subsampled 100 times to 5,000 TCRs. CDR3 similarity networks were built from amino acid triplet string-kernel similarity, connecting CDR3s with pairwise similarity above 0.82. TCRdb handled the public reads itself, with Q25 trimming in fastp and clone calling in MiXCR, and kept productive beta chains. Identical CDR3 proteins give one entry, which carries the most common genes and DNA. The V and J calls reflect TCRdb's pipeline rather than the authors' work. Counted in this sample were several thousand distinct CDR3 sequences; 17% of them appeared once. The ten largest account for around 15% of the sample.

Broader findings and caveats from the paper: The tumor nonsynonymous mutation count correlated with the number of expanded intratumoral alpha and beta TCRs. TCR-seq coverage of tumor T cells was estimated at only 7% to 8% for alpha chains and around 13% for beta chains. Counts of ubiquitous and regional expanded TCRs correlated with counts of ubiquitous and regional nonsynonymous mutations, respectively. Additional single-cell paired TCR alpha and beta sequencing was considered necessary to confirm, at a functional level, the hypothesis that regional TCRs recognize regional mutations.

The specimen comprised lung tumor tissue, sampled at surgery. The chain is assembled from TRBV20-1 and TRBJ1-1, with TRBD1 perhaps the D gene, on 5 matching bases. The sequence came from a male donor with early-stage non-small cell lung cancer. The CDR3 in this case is CSAPEGQISTEAFF. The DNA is TGCAGTGCTCCCGAGGGGCAGATCAGCACTGAAGCTTTCTTT.